Only a few counts were recorded for the clone carrying this TCR beta chain. This record comes from a study of response to subunit inactivated influenza vaccine. MiXCR was run by TCRdb on the RT-PCR reads, yielding one entry per CDR3 protein. This repertoire shows roughly 500,000 distinct CDR3 sequences, 25% found once; its top ten account for approximately 2%. Germline CDR1 is SGHAT and CDR2 is FQDESV (reference sequence). The CDR3 loop spans 13 amino acids. V lost 6 bases and J lost 3, with 11 bases in between. J is TRBJ1-1 and V is TRBV11-1; D is possibly TRBD1 (5 bases). The receptor was isolated from a man between 50 and 59 years old who received an inactivated influenza vaccine. The source was CD4+ T cells sorted from PBMCs, collected roughly 5 days after vaccination. The CDR3 nucleotides read TGTGCCAGCAGACCAGAGGGGTACACTGAAGCTTTCTTT. It specifies CASRPEGYTEAFF.